The present entry profiles one T cell receptor (beta chain) with its context. This record comes from a study of blood T cell repertoires in COVID-19. Study-wide background: Spain, Italy and the United States supplied samples that represented acute and convalescent COVID-19. The cDNA or gDNA used as material had been derived from T cells, B-cell-depleted T cells, or PBMCs.

V lost 7 bases and J lost 5; bases outside the gene matches: 1. Germline CDR1 reads MGHDK; CDR2 reads SYGVNS. CDR3 length equals 12 residues. Original methodology: By means of reference gene primer amplification, nucleated cell counts were estimated. The data were produced by immunoSEQ multiplex PCR, yet TCRdb's version contains in-frame clones alone and is incomplete. V and J calls and clone size follow that table, whereas D and trimming were derived from the DNA. Of just under 30,000 clones in the sample, over 75% are singletons; the top ten hold about a sixth. Sequenced input: peripheral blood. The source of this sequence is an elderly man with acute or convalescent COVID-19. This chain joins TRBV25-1 and TRBJ1-5; 8 bases match TRBD1. In DNA form, the CDR3 reads TGTGCCAGCAACAGGGGGGATCAGCCCCAGCATTTT. Protein sequence: CASNRGDQPQHF. The full variable domain, in which reference TRBV25-1 and TRBJ1-5 provide the parts outside the CDR3, is EADIYQTPRYLVIGTGKKITLECSQTMGHDKMYWYQQDPGMELHLIHYSYGVNSTEKGDLSSESTVSRIRTEHFPLTLESARPSHTSQYLCASNRGDQPQHFGDGTRLSIL.